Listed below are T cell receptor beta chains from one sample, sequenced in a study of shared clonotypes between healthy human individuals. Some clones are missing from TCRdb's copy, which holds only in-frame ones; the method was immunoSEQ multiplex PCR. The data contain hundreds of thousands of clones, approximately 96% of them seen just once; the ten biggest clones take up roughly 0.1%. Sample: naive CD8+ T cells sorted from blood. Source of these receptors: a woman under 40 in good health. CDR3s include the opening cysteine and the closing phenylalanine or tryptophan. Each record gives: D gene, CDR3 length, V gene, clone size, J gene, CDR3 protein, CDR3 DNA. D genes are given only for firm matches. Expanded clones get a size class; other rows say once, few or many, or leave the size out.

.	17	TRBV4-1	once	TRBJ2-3	CASSQEAGLPSTDTQYF	TGCGCCAGCAGCCAAGAAGCCGGACTGCCTAGCACAGATACGCAGTATTTT
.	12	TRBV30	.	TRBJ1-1	CAWTGGAGEAFF	TGTGCCTGGACTGGTGGGGCAGGCGAAGCTTTCTTT
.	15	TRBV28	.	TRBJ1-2	CASSLRNGGWYGYTF	TGTGCCAGCAGTTTAAGAAATGGGGGATGGTATGGCTACACCTTC
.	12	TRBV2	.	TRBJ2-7	CASSETNYEQYF	TGTGCCAGCAGTGAAACCAACTACGAGCAGTACTTC
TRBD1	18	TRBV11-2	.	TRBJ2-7	CASSFSPPLTGVLYEQYF	TGTGCCAGCAGCTTTTCCCCACCCCTGACAGGGGTTTTATACGAGCAGTACTTC
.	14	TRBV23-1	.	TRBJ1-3	CASSPHRPGNTIYF	TGCGCCAGCAGTCCGCACCGCCCTGGAAACACCATATATTTT
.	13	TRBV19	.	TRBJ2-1	CASSSDGTFEQFF	TGTGCCAGTAGTTCTGACGGAACTTTTGAGCAGTTCTTC
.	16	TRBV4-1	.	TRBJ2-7	CASSQVANTNSYEQYF	TGCGCCAGCAGCCAAGTAGCGAACACTAACTCCTACGAGCAGTACTTC
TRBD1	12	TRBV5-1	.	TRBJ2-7	CASSRDSYEQYF	TGCGCCAGCAGCCGGGACAGCTACGAGCAGTACTTC
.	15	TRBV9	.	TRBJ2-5	CASSGSGRYQETQYF	TGTGCCAGCAGCGGGAGCGGGCGGTACCAAGAGACCCAGTACTTC
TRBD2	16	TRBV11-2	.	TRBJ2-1	CASSPRTSGGGNEQFF	TGTGCCAGCAGCCCGCGGACTAGCGGGGGGGGGAATGAGCAGTTCTTC
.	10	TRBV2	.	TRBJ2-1	CASSGTESFF	TGTGCCAGCAGCGGGACGGAGTCGTTCTTC
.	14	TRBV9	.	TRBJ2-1	CASSVSSMPREQFF	TGTGCCAGCAGCGTCTCTAGCATGCCGCGGGAGCAGTTCTTC
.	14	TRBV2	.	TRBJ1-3	CASSTGPSGNTIYF	TGTGCCAGCAGCACAGGTCCCTCTGGAAACACCATATATTTT
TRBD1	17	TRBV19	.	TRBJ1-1	CASMKLTGGDVDTEAFF	TGTGCCAGTATGAAATTGACAGGGGGAGATGTGGACACTGAAGCTTTCTTT
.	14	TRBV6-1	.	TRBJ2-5	CASSEGRGQETQYF	TGTGCCAGCAGTGAAGGGCGCGGGCAAGAGACCCAGTACTTC
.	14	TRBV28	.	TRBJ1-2	CASSFTGGYYGYTF	TGTGCCAGCAGTTTCACGGGCGGATACTATGGCTACACCTTC
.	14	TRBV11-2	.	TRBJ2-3	CASSERQLVFTQYF	TGTGCCAGCAGCGAGAGACAATTGGTCTTTACGCAGTATTTT
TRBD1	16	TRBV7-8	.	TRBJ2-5	CASSPSTGWYQETQYF	TGTGCCAGCAGCCCCTCGACAGGGTGGTACCAAGAGACCCAGTACTTC
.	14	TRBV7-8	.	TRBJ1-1	CASGPQAVNTEAFF	TGTGCCAGCGGACCCCAGGCTGTGAACACTGAAGCTTTCTTT
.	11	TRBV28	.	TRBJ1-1	CASSFLGEAFF	TGTGCCAGCAGTTTTTTAGGTGAAGCTTTCTTT
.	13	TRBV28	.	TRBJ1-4	CASRVDGREKLFF	TGTGCCAGCAGAGTAGATGGCAGGGAAAAACTGTTTTTT
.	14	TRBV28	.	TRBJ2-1	CASSLRVTYNEQFF	TGTGCCAGCAGTTTACGGGTAACCTACAATGAGCAGTTCTTC
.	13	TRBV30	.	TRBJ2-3	CAWSVGPSDTQYF	TGTGCCTGGAGTGTGGGCCCCTCAGATACGCAGTATTTT
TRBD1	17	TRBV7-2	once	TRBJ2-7	CASSLDRGPDSSYEQYF	TGTGCCAGCAGCTTGGACAGGGGGCCGGACAGCTCCTACGAGCAGTACTTC
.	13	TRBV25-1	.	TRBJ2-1	CASSEYEYNEQFF	TGTGCCAGCAGTGAATATGAGTACAATGAGCAGTTCTTC
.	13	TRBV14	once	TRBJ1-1	CASSQYAGTEAFF	TGTGCCAGCAGCCAATACGCGGGCACTGAAGCTTTCTTT
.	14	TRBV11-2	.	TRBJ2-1	CASSLGASYNEQFF	TGTGCCAGCAGCTTAGGTGCCTCCTACAATGAGCAGTTCTTC
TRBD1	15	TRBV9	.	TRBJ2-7	CASSVTRDSPYEQYF	TGTGCCAGCAGCGTCACCCGGGACAGTCCCTACGAGCAGTACTTC
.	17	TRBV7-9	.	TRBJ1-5	CASSPRRTVSQSQPQHF	TGTGCCAGCAGCCCCAGGCGGACAGTGAGTCAATCGCAGCCCCAGCATTTT
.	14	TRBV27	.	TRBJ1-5	CASSLSYSNQPQHF	TGTGCCAGCAGTTTGTCTTATAGCAATCAGCCCCAGCATTTT
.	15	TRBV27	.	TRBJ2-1	CASSLSAGTYNEQFF	TGTGCCAGCAGTTTATCGGCGGGGACCTACAATGAGCAGTTCTTC
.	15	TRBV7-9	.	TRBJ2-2	CASSGARGNTGELFF	TGTGCCAGCAGCGGGGCTCGGGGGAACACCGGGGAGCTGTTTTTT
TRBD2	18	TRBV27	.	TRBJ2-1	CASHPPLARMGTYNEQFF	TGTGCCAGCCACCCGCCACTAGCGCGAATGGGGACCTACAATGAGCAGTTCTTC
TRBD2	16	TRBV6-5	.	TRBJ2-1	CASSYSIAGANNEQFF	TGTGCCAGCAGTTACTCGATAGCGGGGGCGAACAATGAGCAGTTCTTC
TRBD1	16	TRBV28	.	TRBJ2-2	CASSAGQGTNTGELFF	TGTGCCAGCAGTGCCGGACAGGGAACGAACACCGGGGAGCTGTTTTTT
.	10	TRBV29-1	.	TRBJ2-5	CSVVWETQYF	TGCAGCGTCGTGTGGGAGACCCAGTACTTC
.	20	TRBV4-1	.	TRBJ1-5	CASSPIWSGGRGGSNQPQHF	TGCGCCAGCAGCCCGATTTGGAGTGGGGGTAGAGGGGGAAGCAATCAGCCCCAGCATTTT
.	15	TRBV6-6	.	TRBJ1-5	CASDYGSSYNQPQHF	TGTGCCAGCGATTACGGGAGTTCGTATAATCAGCCCCAGCATTTT
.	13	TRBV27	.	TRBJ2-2	CASTDSRTGELFF	TGTGCCAGCACAGACAGTCGAACCGGGGAGCTGTTTTTT